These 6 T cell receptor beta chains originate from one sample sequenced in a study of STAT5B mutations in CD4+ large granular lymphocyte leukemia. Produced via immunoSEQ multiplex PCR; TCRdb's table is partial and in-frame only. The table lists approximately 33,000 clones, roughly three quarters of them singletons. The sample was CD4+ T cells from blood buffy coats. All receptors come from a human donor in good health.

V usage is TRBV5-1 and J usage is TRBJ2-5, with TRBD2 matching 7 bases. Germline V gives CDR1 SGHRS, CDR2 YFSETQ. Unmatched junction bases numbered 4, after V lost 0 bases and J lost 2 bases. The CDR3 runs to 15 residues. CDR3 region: CASSLVPSGQETQYF. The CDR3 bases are TGCGCCAGCAGCTTGGTGCCTAGCGGACAAGAGACCCAGTACTTC.

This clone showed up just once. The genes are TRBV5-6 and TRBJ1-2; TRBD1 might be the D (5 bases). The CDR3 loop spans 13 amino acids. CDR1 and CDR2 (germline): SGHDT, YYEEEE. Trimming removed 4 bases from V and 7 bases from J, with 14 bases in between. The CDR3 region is CASSRRQGGGYTF. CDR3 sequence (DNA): TGTGCCAGCAGCCGGAGGCAGGGAGGTGGCTACACCTTC.

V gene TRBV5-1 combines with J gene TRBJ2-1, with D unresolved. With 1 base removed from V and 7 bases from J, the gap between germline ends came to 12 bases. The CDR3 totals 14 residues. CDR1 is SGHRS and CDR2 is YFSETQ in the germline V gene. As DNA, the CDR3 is TGCGCCAGCAGCTTGAGCGTAGTAATGAATGAGCAGTTCTTC. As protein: CASSLSVVMNEQFF.

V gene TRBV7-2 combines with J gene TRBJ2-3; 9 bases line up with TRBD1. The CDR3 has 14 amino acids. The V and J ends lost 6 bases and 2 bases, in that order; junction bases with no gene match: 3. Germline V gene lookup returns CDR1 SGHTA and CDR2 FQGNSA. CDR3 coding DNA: TGTGCCAGCAGGGGGACAGGGCCCACAGATACGCAGTATTTT. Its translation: CASRGTGPTDTQYF. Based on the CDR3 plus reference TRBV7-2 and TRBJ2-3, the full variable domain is GAGVSQSPSNKVTEKGKDVELRCDPISGHTALYWYRQSLGQGLEFLIYFQGNSAPDKSGLPSDRFSAERTGGSVSTLTIQRTQQEDSAVYLCASRGTGPTDTQYFGPGTRLTVL.

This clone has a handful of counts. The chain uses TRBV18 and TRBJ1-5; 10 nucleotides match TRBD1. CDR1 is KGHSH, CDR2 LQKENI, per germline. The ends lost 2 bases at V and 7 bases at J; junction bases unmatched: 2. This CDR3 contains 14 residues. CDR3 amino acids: CASSPGTGEQPQHF. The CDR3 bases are TGTGCCAGCTCACCAGGGACAGGGGAACAGCCCCAGCATTTT.

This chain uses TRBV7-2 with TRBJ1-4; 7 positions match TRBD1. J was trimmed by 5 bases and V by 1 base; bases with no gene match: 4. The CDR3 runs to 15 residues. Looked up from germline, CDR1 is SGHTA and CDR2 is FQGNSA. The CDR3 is CASSLVSGGNEKLFF. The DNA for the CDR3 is TGTGCCAGCAGCTTAGTTTCAGGGGGAAATGAAAAACTGTTTTTT.